A single sample is the source of the 29 T cell receptor beta chains below, sequenced in a study of T cell responses to AZD1222 COVID-19 vaccine. Clones were sequenced by immunoSEQ multiplex PCR, and TCRdb holds only the in-frame ones, with some missing. This sample yields more than 150,000 clones, of which around 90% are seen a single time; around 2% belongs to the top ten. Sample: peripheral blood, taken 28 days after the second AZD1222 dose. These receptors came from an adult who received the AZD1222 COVID-19 vaccine.

The genes are TRBV20-1 and TRBJ2-3, with D possibly being TRBD2 (5 bases). The V and J ends lost 1 base and 6 bases respectively, with 5 bases between them. The CDR3 is made up of 11 amino acids. In germline, CDR1 is DFQATT, CDR2 SNEGSKA (reference sequence). The CDR3 is CSARGEDTQYF. Written as DNA, the CDR3 is TGCAGTGCTAGAGGGGAGGATACGCAGTATTTT.

This clone was observed once. The V call is TRBV5-4, the J call TRBJ1-4, with D possibly matching TRBD1 (6 bases). Germline V gene data show CDR1 as SGHNT and CDR2 as YYREEE (reference sequence). This CDR3 contains 15 residues. V was pared by 6 bases and J by 0 bases, with 12 bases between. The CDR3 sequence is CASTPGTPTNEKLFF. In nucleotides, the CDR3 is TGTGCCAGCACCCCGGGGACACCAACTAATGAAAAACTGTTTTTT.

This chain links TRBV7-2 with TRBJ2-5; 8 bases map to TRBD2. V lost 1 base to trimming and J lost 5 bases; unmatched junction nucleotides: 6. From germline, CDR1 is SGHTA and CDR2 FQGNSA. The CDR3 extends over 15 amino acids. CDR3 region: CASSLVGLAGETQYF. CDR3 in DNA: TGTGCCAGCAGCTTAGTCGGACTAGCCGGGGAGACCCAGTACTTC.

The gene calls are TRBV5-1 and TRBJ2-5; D ambiguous. V lost 6 bases, J lost 0 bases, and 9 bases lay in between. Germline V lookup: CDR1 SGHRS, CDR2 YFSETQ. The CDR3 is 13 residues long. This CDR3 reads CASKESNQETQYF. DNA for the CDR3: TGCGCCAGCAAAGAAAGCAACCAAGAGACCCAGTACTTC.

The V call is TRBV11-3, the J call TRBJ2-2; D remains ambiguous. V was shortened by 5 bases and J by 3 bases, with 4 bases between the two germline ends. In germline, CDR1 is SGHNT, CDR2 YENEEA. The CDR3 length is 12 residues. For the CDR3, the DNA is TGTGCCAGCAGCCTCTACACCGGGGAGCTGTTTTTT. Encoded protein: CASSLYTGELFF.

The chain couples TRBV11-2 to TRBJ2-4, with TRBD2 matching over 13 bases. The CDR3 is 16 residues long. Germline-derived CDR1 and CDR2 are SGHAT and FQNNGV. V shed 7 bases, J shed 5 bases, and the junction held 8 bases outside the gene matches. The CDR3 bases are TGTGCCAGCACCCTCGGACTAGCGGGGGCGCAAAACATTCAGTACTTC. This sequence encodes CASTLGLAGAQNIQYF.

V gene TRBV19 combines with J gene TRBJ1-5, with D uncertain. V lost 3 bases to trimming and J lost 6 bases, with 21 bases between them. CDR1 and CDR2 from the germline V gene are LNHDA and SQIVND (reference sequence). This CDR3 contains 17 residues. The chain's CDR3 is CASSIFTGGVAVQPQHF. CDR3 in DNA: TGTGCCAGTAGTATTTTCACCGGTGGAGTAGCGGTTCAGCCCCAGCATTTT.

V gene TRBV21-1 combines with J gene TRBJ2-1; no check of the table's D call, TRBD2, against the DNA was made. TRBV21-1 is a known pseudogene. The CDR3 has 12 residues. As DNA, the CDR3 is TGTGCCAGCCAGGGCGGGAGGGGAGAGCAGTTCTTC. Translation gives CASQGGRGEQFF.

The gene calls are TRBV6-5 and TRBJ2-5; 9 bases agree with TRBD2. CDR1 MNHEY and CDR2 SVGAGI come from the germline V gene. This CDR3 region has 15 residues. Trimming at V came to 3 bases and at J to 4 bases, leaving 6 bases not matched to a gene. CDR3 nucleotide sequence: TGTGCCAGCAGTTATGGCGGGGGGGCGACAGAGACCCAGTACTTC. Residues: CASSYGGGATETQYF.

The chain carries TRBV27 and TRBJ1-6; D is undetermined. The CDR3 is 14 residues long. Germline-derived CDR1 and CDR2 are MNHEY and SMNVEV (reference sequence). V was clipped by 3 bases and J by 5 bases, with 8 bases between them. The CDR3 nucleotides are TGTGCCAGCAGTTTTGCCCCAAATAATTCACCCCTCCACTTT. Its translation is CASSFAPNNSPLHF.

V is TRBV10-3 and J is TRBJ1-2, with 7 bases that match TRBD1. The CDR3 is 16 residues long. Unmatched junction bases numbered 8, after V lost 3 bases and J lost 1 base. Per germline, CDR1 ENHRY and CDR2 SYGVKD. CDR3 amino acids: CAISDRTGPINYGYTF. The CDR3 DNA sequence: TGTGCCATCAGTGACCGGACAGGACCAATTAACTATGGCTACACCTTC.

This chain uses TRBV4-1 with TRBJ1-2; D remains ambiguous. CDR1 and CDR2 (germline): MGHRA, YSYEKL. The CDR3 sequence is 16 residues long. V lost 4 bases to trimming and J lost 0 bases, with 15 bases between them. This chain's CDR3 is CASSPTWAATNYGYTF. In DNA, the CDR3 is TGCGCCAGCAGCCCCACCTGGGCTGCTACTAACTATGGCTACACCTTC.

CDR3 DNA: TGTGCCAGCAGTTTACTTGCGTCAACCTACGAGCAGTACTTC. This encodes CASSLLASTYEQYF. The chain uses TRBV7-8 and TRBJ2-7; the D is unclear. CDR3 length: 14 residues. CDR1 is SGHVS and CDR2 is FQNEAQ in the germline V gene. Trimming took off 6 bases at V and 2 bases at J, with 14 bases between the two ends.

The V and J genes are TRBV3-1 (or the pseudogene TRBV3-2) and TRBJ2-7; 10 nucleotides agree with TRBD2. The V segment lost 0 bases and the J segment 3 bases; nucleotides outside the gene matches: 11. The CDR3 has 18 residues. Germline values: CDR1 LGHDT, CDR2 YNNKEL (reference sequence). The CDR3 DNA reads TGTGCCAGCAGCCAAGACCACGATGGAGCGGGAGGGCTCTACGAGCAGTACTTC. Protein sequence: CASSQDHDGAGGLYEQYF.

The chain is built from TRBV7-3 and TRBJ2-1; weak D call: TRBD1 (6 bases). The V gene's germline CDR1 is SGHTA and CDR2 FQGTGA. Trimming pared 5 bases from V and 2 bases from J, leaving 13 bases between. The CDR3 is 15 amino acids. The CDR3 coding sequence is TGTGCCAGCAGCCACCCAGGGGTCCCCTACAATGAGCAGTTCTTC. This encodes CASSHPGVPYNEQFF.

The rearrangement links TRBV27 to TRBJ1-1, with D maybe TRBD1 (6 bases). CDR3 length equals 13 residues. CDR1 and CDR2 from the germline V gene are MNHEY and SMNVEV (reference sequence). V lost 6 bases to trimming and J lost 2 bases, with 10 bases between them. The CDR3 DNA reads as TGTGCCAGCAGGCCACAGGGAAACACTGAAGCTTTCTTT. Amino acid sequence: CASRPQGNTEAFF.

The count of this clone is one. The V call is TRBV13, the J call TRBJ2-7; TRBD1 aligns across 9 bases. Germline V gives CDR1 PRHDT, CDR2 FYEKMQ (reference sequence). The CDR3 totals 14 residues. V was pared by 5 bases and J by 7 bases, with 9 bases of the junction left unmatched. The CDR3, as DNA: TGTGCCAGCAGCGCCGGGACAGGGACTTGGGAGCAGTACTTC. Translating gives CASSAGTGTWEQYF.

The V call is TRBV12-3 or TRBV12-4, the J call TRBJ1-2, with D perhaps TRBD1 (6 bases). V was shortened by 6 bases and J by 3 bases, with 11 bases between the two germline ends. The CDR3 has 13 amino acids. The CDR3 nucleotides are TGTGCCAGCAGGTCCGGACAGCACTATGGCTACACCTTC. It codes for CASRSGQHYGYTF.

The chain recombines TRBV5-1 with TRBJ2-2; TRBD2 aligns across 11 bases. After removal of 2 bases from V and 0 bases from J, the junction contained 6 bases not matched to a gene. This CDR3 spans 18 amino acids. Germline V gene data show CDR1 as SGHRS and CDR2 as YFSETQ. The CDR3 spells CASSLHSGGAANTGELFF. As DNA, the CDR3 is TGCGCCAGCAGCTTACATAGCGGGGGGGCAGCGAACACCGGGGAGCTGTTTTTT.

CDR3 loop: CASSQVGTNIQYF. As DNA, the CDR3 is TGTGCCAGCAGCCAAGTAGGGACTAACATTCAGTACTTC. The chain carries TRBV14 and TRBJ2-4, with D perhaps matching TRBD2 (6 bases). This CDR3 has 13 amino acids. Germline values: CDR1 SGHDN, CDR2 FVKESK. V lost 1 base to trimming and J lost 7 bases, with 8 bases between them.

The chain has TRBV19 and TRBJ2-1; TRBD1 agrees at 9 bases. In germline, CDR1 is LNHDA, CDR2 SQIVND (reference sequence). The V gene end was trimmed by 2 bases and the J gene end by 9 bases; junction bases not matched to a gene: 5. CDR3 length: 14 amino acids. CDR3 in DNA: TGTGCCAGTAGTATAACAGGGGGCCCAAGTGAGCAGTTCTTC. Translating gives CASSITGGPSEQFF.

V gene TRBV9 combines with J gene TRBJ1-6; TRBD1 matches at 7 bases. The trim removed 3 bases at V and 7 bases at J, leaving 10 bases unmatched. The V gene's germline CDR1 is SGDLS and CDR2 YYNGEE. This CDR3 comprises 16 residues. In nucleotides, the CDR3 is TGTGCCAGCAGCGCCCAGGCGGGACAGAGAAATTCACCCCTCCACTTT. It specifies CASSAQAGQRNSPLHF.

This chain connects TRBV7-9 to TRBJ2-6; TRBD1 matches at 7 bases. In germline, CDR1 is SEHNR, CDR2 FQNEAQ (reference sequence). The V and J ends lost 2 bases and 2 bases, in that order; junction bases with no gene match: 9. This CDR3 is 18 amino acids long. The CDR3 protein is CASSLRDREGPGANVLTF. The CDR3 region has the DNA TGTGCCAGCAGCTTAAGAGACAGGGAAGGGCCTGGGGCCAACGTCCTGACTTTC.

The chain has TRBV6-5 and TRBJ1-5; weak D call: TRBD1 (5 bases). There are 13 residues in the CDR3. The V and J ends lost 8 bases and 4 bases respectively, with 12 bases between them. Germline CDR1 is MNHEY and CDR2 is SVGAGI. CDR3 bases: TGTGCCAGCCACCGAGAGGGGAATCAGCCCCAGCATTTT. This gives the protein CASHREGNQPQHF.

The chain joins TRBV5-4 to TRBJ1-4; D is uncertain. Germline V gives CDR1 SGHNT, CDR2 YYREEE (reference sequence). This CDR3 comprises 15 residues. With 4 bases removed from V and 3 bases from J, the gap between germline ends came to 13 bases. The CDR3 protein is CASSQRGAANEKLFF. The CDR3 DNA is TGTGCCAGCAGCCAACGCGGAGCGGCTAATGAAAAACTGTTTTTT.

The chain is built from TRBV7-6 and TRBJ2-2, with 7 bases matching TRBD1. The CDR3 is 17 residues long. Trimming took 5 bases from V and 2 from J; bases not matched to a gene: 11. Germline CDR1 reads SGHVS; CDR2 reads FNYEAQ. The CDR3 loop reads CASSLIQGPSNTGELFF. CDR3 bases: TGTGCCAGCAGCCTAATACAGGGGCCTTCTAACACCGGGGAGCTGTTTTTT.

This chain links TRBV6-2 or TRBV6-3 with TRBJ2-5; unclear D gene. CDR3 length equals 13 residues. V was cut by 6 bases and J by 3 bases, with 11 bases left in between. Germline V gives CDR1 MNHEY, CDR2 SVGEGT. For the CDR3, the DNA is TGTGCCAGCAGCGTGTTTCACGAAGAGACCCAGTACTTC. Its protein is CASSVFHEETQYF.

The CDR3 nucleotides are TGTGCCAGTAGTATGGCGACAGGGAGTCGGCCACCCCTCCACTTT. Its translation: CASSMATGSRPPLHF. This rearrangement joins TRBV19 to TRBJ1-6, with 7 nucleotides matching TRBD1. V shed 3 bases and J 11 bases; nucleotides not matched to a gene: 10. The CDR3 sequence is 15 residues long. Germline V gene sequence: CDR1 LNHDA, CDR2 SQIVND (reference sequence).

This clone was detected once. This chain links TRBV7-2 with TRBJ2-2; TRBD1 agrees at 7 bases. This CDR3 is 15 amino acids long. V lost 6 bases and J lost 7; bases outside the gene matches: 11. Germline assignment: CDR1 SGHTA and CDR2 FQGNSA. CDR3 residues: CASRLQGVNGGELFF. In DNA, the CDR3 is TGTGCCAGCAGACTCCAGGGGGTAAATGGCGGGGAGCTGTTTTTT. Full variable domain (remainder filled in from reference TRBV7-2 and TRBJ2-2): GAGVSQSPSNKVTEKGKDVELRCDPISGHTALYWYRQSLGQGLEFLIYFQGNSAPDKSGLPSDRFSAERTGGSVSTLTIQRTQQEDSAVYLCASRLQGVNGGELFFGEGSRLTVL.